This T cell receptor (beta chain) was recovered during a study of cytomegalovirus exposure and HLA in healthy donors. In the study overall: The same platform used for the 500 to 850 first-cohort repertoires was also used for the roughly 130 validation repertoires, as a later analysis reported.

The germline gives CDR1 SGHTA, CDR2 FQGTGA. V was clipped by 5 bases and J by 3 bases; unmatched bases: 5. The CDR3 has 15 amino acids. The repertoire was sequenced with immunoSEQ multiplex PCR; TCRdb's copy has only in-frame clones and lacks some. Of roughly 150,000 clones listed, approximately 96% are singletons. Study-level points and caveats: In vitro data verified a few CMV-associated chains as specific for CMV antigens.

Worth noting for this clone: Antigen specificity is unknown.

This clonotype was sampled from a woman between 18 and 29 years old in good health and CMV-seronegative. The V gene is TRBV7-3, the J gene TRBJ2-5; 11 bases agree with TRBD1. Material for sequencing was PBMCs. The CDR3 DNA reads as TGTGCCAGCAGCAGGGGGACAGGGGGTAAAGAGACCCAGTACTTC. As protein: CASSRGTGGKETQYF.